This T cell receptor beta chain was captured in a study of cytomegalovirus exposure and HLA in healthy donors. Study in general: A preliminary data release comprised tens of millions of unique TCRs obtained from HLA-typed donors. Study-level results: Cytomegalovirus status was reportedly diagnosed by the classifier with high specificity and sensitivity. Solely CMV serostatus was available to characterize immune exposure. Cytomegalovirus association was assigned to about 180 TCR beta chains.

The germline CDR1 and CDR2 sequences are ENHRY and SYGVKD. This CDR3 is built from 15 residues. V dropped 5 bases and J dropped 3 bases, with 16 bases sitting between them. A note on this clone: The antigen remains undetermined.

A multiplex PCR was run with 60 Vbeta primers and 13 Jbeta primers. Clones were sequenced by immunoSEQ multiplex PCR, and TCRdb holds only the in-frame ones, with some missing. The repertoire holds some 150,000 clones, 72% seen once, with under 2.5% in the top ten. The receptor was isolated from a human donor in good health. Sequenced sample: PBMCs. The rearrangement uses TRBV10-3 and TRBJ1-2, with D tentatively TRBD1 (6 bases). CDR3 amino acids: CAISITGFGDYGYTF. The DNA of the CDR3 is TGTGCCATCAGTATAACAGGGTTCGGGGACTATGGCTACACCTTC.